The entry below gives a single T cell receptor beta chain sequence along with its context. Its antigen is undetermined. Per the germline V gene, CDR1 is MGHRA and CDR2 is YSYEKL. CDR3 size: 16 residues. Molecular identifiers with 6-nucleotide sample barcodes were added during cDNA synthesis via template switching. TCRdb reanalyzed the 5' RACE reads, giving one entry per CDR3 protein sequence and no DNA. Recorded for this sample: approximately 200,000 distinct CDR3 sequences. This entry comes from a study of monozygotic twins with inflammatory bowel disease. Study results and limitations: Patients with IBD had less TCRbeta diversity (inverse Simpson) than their healthy co-twins.

The clonotype originates from a human donor with ulcerative colitis or Crohn's disease, or a healthy co-twin of an affected twin (not recorded which). V and J are TRBV4-1 and TRBJ1-1; lacking DNA, the TRBD1 call made by TCRdb goes unchecked. Sequenced: blood. This CDR3 reads CASSHLWTDMNTEAFF.